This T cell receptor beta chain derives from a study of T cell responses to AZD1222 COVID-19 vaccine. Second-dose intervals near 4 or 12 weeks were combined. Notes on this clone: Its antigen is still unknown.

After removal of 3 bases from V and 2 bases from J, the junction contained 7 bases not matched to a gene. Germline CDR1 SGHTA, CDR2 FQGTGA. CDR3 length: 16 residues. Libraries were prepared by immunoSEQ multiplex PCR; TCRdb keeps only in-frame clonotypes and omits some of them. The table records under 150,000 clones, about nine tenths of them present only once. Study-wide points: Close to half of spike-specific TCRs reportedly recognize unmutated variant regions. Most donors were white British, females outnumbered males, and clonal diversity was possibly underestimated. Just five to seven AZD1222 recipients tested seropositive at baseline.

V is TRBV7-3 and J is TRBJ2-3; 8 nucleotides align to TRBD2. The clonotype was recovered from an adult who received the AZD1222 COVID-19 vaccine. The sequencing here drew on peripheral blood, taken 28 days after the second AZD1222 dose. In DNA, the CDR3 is TGTGCCAGCAGCTTCGGACTAGCAGGAGCCACAGATACGCAGTATTTT. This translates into CASSFGLAGATDTQYF.